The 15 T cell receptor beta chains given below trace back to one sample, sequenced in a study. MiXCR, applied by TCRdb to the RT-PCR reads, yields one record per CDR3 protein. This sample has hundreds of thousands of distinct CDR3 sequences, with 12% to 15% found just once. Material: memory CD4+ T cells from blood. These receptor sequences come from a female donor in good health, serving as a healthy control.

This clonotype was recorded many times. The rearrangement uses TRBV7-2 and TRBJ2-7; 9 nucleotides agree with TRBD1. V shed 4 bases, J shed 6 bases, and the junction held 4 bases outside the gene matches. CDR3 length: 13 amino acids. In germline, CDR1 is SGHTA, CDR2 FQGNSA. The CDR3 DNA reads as TGTGCCAGCAGCTCGGACAGGGGTGGCGAGCAGTACTTC. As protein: CASSSDRGGEQYF.

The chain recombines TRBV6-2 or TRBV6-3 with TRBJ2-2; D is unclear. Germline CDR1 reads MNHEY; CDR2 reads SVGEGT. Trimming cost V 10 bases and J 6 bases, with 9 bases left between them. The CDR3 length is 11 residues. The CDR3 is CATSDAGELFF. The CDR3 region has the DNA TGTGCCACCTCAGATGCCGGGGAGCTGTTTTTT.

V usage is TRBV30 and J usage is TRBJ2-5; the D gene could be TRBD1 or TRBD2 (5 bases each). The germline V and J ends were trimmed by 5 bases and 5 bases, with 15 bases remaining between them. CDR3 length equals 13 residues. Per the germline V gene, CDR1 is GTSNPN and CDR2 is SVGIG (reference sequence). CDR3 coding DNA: TGTGCCTGGGGTCTGGGGGTCTCGGAGACCCAGTACTTC. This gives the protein CAWGLGVSETQYF.

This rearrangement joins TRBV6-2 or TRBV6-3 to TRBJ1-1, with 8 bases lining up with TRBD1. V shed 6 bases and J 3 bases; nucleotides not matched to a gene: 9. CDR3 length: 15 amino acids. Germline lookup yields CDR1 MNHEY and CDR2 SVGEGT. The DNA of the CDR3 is TGTGCCAGCAGCCCGTTCAGGGGGCAACACACTGAAGCTTTCTTT. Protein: CASSPFRGQHTEAFF.

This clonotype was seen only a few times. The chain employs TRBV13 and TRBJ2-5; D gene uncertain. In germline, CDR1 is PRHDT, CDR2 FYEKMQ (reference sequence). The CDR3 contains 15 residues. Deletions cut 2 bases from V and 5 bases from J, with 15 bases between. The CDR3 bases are TGTGCCAGCAGCTTAATGAGTGCGGATCCGGAGACCCAGTACTTC. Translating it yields CASSLMSADPETQYF.

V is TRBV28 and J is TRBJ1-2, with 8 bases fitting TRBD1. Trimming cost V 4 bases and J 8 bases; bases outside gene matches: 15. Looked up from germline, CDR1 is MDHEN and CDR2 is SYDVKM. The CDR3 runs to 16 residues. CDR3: CASSYSGARGLGGYTF. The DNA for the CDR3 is TGTGCCAGCAGTTACTCCGGTGCCAGGGGGCTGGGCGGCTACACCTTC.

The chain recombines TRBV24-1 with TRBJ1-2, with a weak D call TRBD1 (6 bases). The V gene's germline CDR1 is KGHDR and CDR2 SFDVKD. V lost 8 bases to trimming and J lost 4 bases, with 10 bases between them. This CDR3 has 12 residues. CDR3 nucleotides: TGTGCCACCACTAGGACAGTCTATGGCTACACCTTC. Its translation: CATTRTVYGYTF.

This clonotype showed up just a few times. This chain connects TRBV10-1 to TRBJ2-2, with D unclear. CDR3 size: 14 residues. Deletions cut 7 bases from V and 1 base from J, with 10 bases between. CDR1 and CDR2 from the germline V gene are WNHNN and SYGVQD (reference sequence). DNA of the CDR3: TGCGCCAGCAAGCCAGAACAGAACACCGGGGAGCTGTTTTTT. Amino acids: CASKPEQNTGELFF.

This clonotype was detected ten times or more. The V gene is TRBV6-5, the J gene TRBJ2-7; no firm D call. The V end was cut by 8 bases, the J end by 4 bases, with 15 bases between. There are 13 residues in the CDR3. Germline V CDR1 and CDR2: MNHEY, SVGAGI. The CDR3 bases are TGTGCCAGCGTGGCAGCCGGCGCTTACGAGCAGTACTTC. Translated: CASVAAGAYEQYF.

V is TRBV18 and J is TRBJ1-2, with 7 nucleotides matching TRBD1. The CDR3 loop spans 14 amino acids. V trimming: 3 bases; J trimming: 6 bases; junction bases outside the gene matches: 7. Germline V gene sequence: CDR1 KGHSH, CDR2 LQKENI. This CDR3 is CASSPPTGYNGYTF. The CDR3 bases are TGTGCCAGCTCACCGCCGACAGGGTATAATGGCTACACCTTC.

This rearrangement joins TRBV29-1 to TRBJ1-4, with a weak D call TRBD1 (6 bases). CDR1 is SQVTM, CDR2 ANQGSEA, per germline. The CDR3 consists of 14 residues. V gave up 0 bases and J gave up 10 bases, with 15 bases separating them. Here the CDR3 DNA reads TGCAGCGTTGAAGATCCCAGGGAGGGGGGAAAACTGTTTTTT. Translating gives CSVEDPREGGKLFF.

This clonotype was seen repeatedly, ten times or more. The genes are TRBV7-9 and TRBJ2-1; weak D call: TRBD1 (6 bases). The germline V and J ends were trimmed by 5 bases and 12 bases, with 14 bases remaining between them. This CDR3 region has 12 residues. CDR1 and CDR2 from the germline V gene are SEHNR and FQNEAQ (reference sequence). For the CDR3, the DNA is TGTGCCAGCAGCCTCACAGGGTCGGCGCAGTTCTTC. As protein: CASSLTGSAQFF.

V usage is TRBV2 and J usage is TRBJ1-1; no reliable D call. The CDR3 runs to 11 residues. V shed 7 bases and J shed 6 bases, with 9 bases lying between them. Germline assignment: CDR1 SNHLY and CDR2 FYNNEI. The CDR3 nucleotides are TGTGCCAGCATTCGGGAAGCTGAAGCTTTCTTT. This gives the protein CASIREAEAFF.

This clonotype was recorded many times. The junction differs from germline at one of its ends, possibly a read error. CDR3 protein: CSARAGGVDEQFF. The CDR3 region has the DNA TGCAGTGCCAGAGCGGGAGGGGTCGATGAGCAGTTCTTC. This chain links TRBV20-1 with TRBJ2-1; 10 nucleotides match TRBD2. CDR1 DFQATT and CDR2 SNEGSKA come from the germline V gene (reference sequence). The CDR3 covers 13 residues.

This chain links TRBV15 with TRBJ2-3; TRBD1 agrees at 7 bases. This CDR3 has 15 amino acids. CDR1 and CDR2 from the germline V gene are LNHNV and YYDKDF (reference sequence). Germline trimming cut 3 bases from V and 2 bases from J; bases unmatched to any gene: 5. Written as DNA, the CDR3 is TGTGCCACCAGCAGTTACAGGGGTGACACAGATACGCAGTATTTT. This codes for CATSSYRGDTDTQYF.